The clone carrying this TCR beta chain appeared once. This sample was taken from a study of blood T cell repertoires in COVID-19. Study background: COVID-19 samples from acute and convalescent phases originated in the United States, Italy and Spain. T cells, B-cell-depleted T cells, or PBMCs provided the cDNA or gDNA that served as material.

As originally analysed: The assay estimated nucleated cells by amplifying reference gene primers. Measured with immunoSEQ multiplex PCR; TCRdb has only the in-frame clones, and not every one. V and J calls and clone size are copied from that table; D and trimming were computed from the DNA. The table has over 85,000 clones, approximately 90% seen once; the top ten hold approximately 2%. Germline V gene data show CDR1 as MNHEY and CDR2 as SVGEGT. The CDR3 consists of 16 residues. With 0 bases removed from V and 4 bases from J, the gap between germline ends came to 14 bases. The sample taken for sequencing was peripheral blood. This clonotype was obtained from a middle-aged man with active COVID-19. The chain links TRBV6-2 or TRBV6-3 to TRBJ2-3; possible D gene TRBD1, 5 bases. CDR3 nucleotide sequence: TGTGCCAGCAGTTACTCGAGTTGGGGCGTCGCAGATACGCAGTATTTT. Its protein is CASSYSSWGVADTQYF.